The present entry profiles one T cell receptor beta chain with its context. The sample belongs to a study of T cell changes during pregnancy in multiple sclerosis. CDR1 and CDR2 from the germline V gene are SGHKS and YYEKEE (reference sequence). This CDR3 spans 15 amino acids. Trimming removed 4 bases from V and 7 bases from J; junction bases left unmatched: 8. Data came from immunoSEQ multiplex PCR; TCRdb stores just in-frame clones and leaves some out. The sample shows fewer than 45,000 clones, about nine tenths of them seen only once. This clonotype was sampled from a female donor with multiple sclerosis, enrolled in a pregnancy study. The rearrangement uses TRBV5-5 and TRBJ2-2, with TRBD1 matching 9 bases. This specimen was CD4+ T cells from peripheral blood mononuclear cells, taken in the first trimester of pregnancy. CDR3 DNA: TGTGCCAGCAGCCTACAGGGGGCAAGTGTCGGGGAGCTGTTTTTT. Translated, it gives CASSLQGASVGELFF.